This TCR beta chain appears in the sequencing data of a study of T cells in Graves' hyperthyroidism and ophthalmopathy. Whole-study context: Peripheral blood was taken when the disease was first diagnosed, before any treatment began.

Study-level points and caveats: Ophthalmopathy could be told apart from stable hyperthyroidism with a 13 V-J model.

From RNA transcripts, TCR beta CDR3 regions were amplified. First-round RT-PCR targeting the TCR CDR3 was performed with the HTBI primer set. TCRdb independently ran MiXCR on the multiplex PCR reads; one entry per CDR3 protein. The sample contains approximately 380,000 distinct CDR3 sequences, roughly an eighth of which appear only once. The V end was cut by 2 bases, the J end by 5 bases, with 16 bases between. Germline V gene lookup returns CDR1 SGHNT and CDR2 YENEEA. CDR3 length: 15 residues. In making diagnoses, clinical symptoms, serum thyroxine and TRAb, thyroid ultrasound and orbital computed tomography were all used. This clonotype has ten or more counts. What it recognizes is unknown.

The clonotype comes from a man aged 50 to 60 with Graves' ophthalmopathy. The chain combines TRBV11-3 with TRBJ2-7, with D perhaps TRBD1 or TRBD2 (5 bases each). Sequencing was done on a sample of blood. The DNA of the CDR3 is TGTGCCAGCAGCTTATTCTTCGGGACCGACAACGAGCAGTACTTC. The encoded protein is CASSLFFGTDNEQYF.